Here is one T cell receptor (beta chain) with its context. Its matching antigen is unknown. The protocol was immunoSEQ multiplex PCR, while the TCRdb copy is restricted to in-frame clones and leaves out a portion. This sample has roughly 80,000 clones, with 90% found just once. The data were taken from a study of T cell responses to AZD1222 COVID-19 vaccine. Findings and limits, study-wide: The peak T cell response came first, and repertoires were sampled only after it. Spike-wide coverage was observed for vaccine-associated CD4 TCRs, with dominant responses at 160-218 and 743-854. Variant regions that are unmutated are reportedly the target of nearly half of spike-specific TCRs.

J lost 1 base, V lost 1 base, and 3 bases had no gene match. CDR1 and CDR2 (germline): GTSNPN, SVGIG (reference sequence). The CDR3 sequence is 15 residues long. The sequenced sample was peripheral blood, obtained 28 days after the second AZD1222 dose. This TCR came from an adult who received the AZD1222 COVID-19 vaccine. This sequence joins TRBV30 and TRBJ1-4; 7 nucleotides align to TRBD1. The CDR3 DNA is TGTGCCTGGAGTGGGAGACAGGGAACTAATGAAAAACTGTTTTTT. Its translation: CAWSGRQGTNEKLFF.